This T cell receptor beta chain was captured in a study of T-cell reconstitution after alpha-beta-depleted transplantation in children. Trimming stripped 2 bases from V and 8 bases from J, with 10 bases between. The CDR3 totals 13 residues. Unique molecular identifiers were used in preparing the TCRbeta library. TCRdb re-called the PCR reads through MiXCR, storing one row per CDR3 protein. The table has 300,000 to 350,000 distinct CDR3 sequences, around 15% seen once. This clonotype was observed many times. The clonotype originates from a male patient between 2 and 9 years old who had a stem cell transplant for acute lymphoblastic leukemia, so the T cells may come from the graft donor. The chain is built from TRBV12-3 or TRBV12-4 and TRBJ2-1, with a weak D call TRBD1 (6 bases). The sequenced sample was PBMCs, mostly from graft donor cells, obtained 360 days after TCRalphabeta/CD19-depleted stem cell transplant. CDR3 protein: CASSLQGWDEQFF. CDR3 sequence (DNA): TGTGCCAGCAGTTTACAGGGGTGGGATGAGCAGTTCTTC.